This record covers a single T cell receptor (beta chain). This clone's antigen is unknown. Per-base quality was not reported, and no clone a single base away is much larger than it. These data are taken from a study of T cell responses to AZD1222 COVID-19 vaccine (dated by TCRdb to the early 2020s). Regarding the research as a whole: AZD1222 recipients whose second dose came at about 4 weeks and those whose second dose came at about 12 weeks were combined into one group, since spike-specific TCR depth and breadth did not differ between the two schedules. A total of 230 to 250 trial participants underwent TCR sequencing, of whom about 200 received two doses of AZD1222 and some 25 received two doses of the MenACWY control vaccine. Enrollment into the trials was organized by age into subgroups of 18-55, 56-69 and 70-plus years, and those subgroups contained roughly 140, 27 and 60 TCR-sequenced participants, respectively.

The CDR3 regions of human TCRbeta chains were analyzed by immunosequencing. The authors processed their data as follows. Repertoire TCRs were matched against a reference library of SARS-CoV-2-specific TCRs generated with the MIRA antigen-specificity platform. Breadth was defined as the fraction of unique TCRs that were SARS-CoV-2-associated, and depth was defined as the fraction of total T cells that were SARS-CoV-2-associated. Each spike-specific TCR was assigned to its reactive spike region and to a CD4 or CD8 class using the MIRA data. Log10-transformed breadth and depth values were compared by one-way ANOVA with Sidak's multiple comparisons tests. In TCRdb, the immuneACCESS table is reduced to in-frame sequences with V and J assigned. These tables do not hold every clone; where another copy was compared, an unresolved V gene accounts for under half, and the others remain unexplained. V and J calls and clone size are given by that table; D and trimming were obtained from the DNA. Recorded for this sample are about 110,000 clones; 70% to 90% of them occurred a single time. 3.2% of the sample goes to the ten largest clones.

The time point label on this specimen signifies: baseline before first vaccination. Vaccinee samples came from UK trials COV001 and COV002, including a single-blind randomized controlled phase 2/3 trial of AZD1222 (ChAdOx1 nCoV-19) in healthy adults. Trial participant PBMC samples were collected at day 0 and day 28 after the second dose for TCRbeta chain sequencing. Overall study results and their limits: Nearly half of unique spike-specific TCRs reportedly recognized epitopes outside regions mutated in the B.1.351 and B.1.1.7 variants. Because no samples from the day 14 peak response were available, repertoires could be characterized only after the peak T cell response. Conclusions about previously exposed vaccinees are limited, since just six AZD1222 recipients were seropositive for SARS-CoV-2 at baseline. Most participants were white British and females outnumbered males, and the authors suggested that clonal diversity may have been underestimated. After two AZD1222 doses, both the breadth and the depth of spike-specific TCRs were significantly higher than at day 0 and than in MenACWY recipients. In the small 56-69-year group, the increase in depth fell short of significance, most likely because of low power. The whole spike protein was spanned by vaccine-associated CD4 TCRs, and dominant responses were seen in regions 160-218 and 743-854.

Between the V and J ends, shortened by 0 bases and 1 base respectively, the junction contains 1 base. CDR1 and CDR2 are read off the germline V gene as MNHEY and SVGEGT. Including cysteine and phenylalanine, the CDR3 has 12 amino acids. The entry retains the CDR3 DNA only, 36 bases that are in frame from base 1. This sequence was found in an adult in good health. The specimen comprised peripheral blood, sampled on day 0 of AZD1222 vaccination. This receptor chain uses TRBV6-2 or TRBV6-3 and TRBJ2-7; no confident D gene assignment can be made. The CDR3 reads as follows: CASSYSSYEQYF. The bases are TGTGCCAGCAGTTACTCGTCCTACGAGCAGTACTTC.